The 4 T cell receptor beta chains reported below all come from one sample, sequenced in a study of metastatic and nonmetastatic thyroid tumors. Patients were all untreated before their thyroid surgery. TCRdb redid the clone calls on the PCR reads using MiXCR. The sample holds about 27,000 clones, approximately 24% seen once. Sequencing used blood. Every receptor here comes from a female donor with papillary thyroid cancer or a benign thyroid nodule (not recorded which). Some clones in this sample may be carry-over from other donors' samples.

This clone came up a few times. The same CDR3 is also encoded by other DNA sequences in this sample. The chain carries TRBV10-2 and TRBJ2-7; 9 positions agree with TRBD1. There are 14 residues in the CDR3. The germline gives CDR1 WSHSY, CDR2 SAAADI. The CDR3 loop reads CATRPGQGLYEQYV. CDR3 DNA sequence: TGCGCCACCCGCCCGGGACAGGGTCTATACGAGCAGTACGTA.

This clone came up many times. The chain is built from TRBV2 and TRBJ1-1; D may be TRBD1 (6 bases). CDR1 is SNHLY and CDR2 is FYNNEI in the germline V gene. This CDR3 region has 16 residues. V lost 1 base to trimming and J lost 0 bases, with 12 bases between them. CDR3 region: CASSEVGGTLNTEAFF. Here the CDR3 DNA reads TGTGCCAGCAGTGAAGTAGGGGGTACCTTGAACACTGAAGCTTTCTTT.

This clone showed up just a few times. One end of the junction is discordant with germline, which a read error may explain. The V call is TRBV14, the J call TRBJ1-2; 8 positions agree with TRBD1. CDR3 length: 15 amino acids. The V gene's germline CDR1 is SGHDN and CDR2 FVKESK. This chain's CDR3 is CASSEEETGVNGYTF. In DNA, the CDR3 is TGTGCCAGCAGCGAAGAAGAGACAGGGGTCAATGGCTACACCTTC. Together with reference TRBV14 and TRBJ1-2, the CDR3 gives the full variable domain: EAGVTQFPSHSVIEKGQTVTLRCDPISGHDNLYWYRRVMGKEIKFLLHFVKESKQDESGMPNNRFLAERTGGTYSTLKVQPAELEDSGVYFCASSEEETGVNGYTFGSGTRLTVV.

The rearrangement links TRBV2 to TRBJ2-7, with 8 bases fitting TRBD1. After removal of 0 bases from V and 2 bases from J, the junction contained 9 bases not matched to a gene. Germline V gene sequence: CDR1 SNHLY, CDR2 FYNNEI. The CDR3 is 17 amino acids. Written as DNA, the CDR3 is TGTGCCAGCAGTGAAGCCGGGTTAGAGACAGGGGCCTACGAGCAGTACTTC. It specifies CASSEAGLETGAYEQYF.